Below, 27 T cell receptor beta chains from the same sample are listed, as sequenced in a study of blood T cell repertoires in COVID-19. TCRdb keeps only in-frame clones here, not all; method: immunoSEQ multiplex PCR. The table lists approximately 150,000 clones, under 90% of them singletons, with about 8% in the top ten. Material for sequencing was PBMCs or T cells enriched from blood (not recorded which). These receptors were collected from a woman in her forties or fifties who had recovered from COVID-19.

The chain has TRBV19 and TRBJ1-2; perhaps TRBD1 as D (5 bases). This CDR3 spans 11 amino acids. The V end was cut by 9 bases, the J end by 8 bases, with 13 bases between. Per germline, CDR1 LNHDA and CDR2 SQIVND (reference sequence). CDR3: CASAGMGGYTF. Here the CDR3 DNA reads TGTGCCAGCGCAGGGATGGGAGGCTACACCTTC.

The CDR3 DNA follows: TGCGCCAGCAGCCAAGATATGGGCAGGGCGGAAGATTCACCCCTCCACTTT. Translated: CASSQDMGRAEDSPLHF. The chain uses TRBV4-1 and TRBJ1-6; D may be TRBD1 (5 bases). The CDR3 covers 17 residues. Germline V gene sequence: CDR1 MGHRA, CDR2 YSYEKL. V was trimmed by 0 bases and J by 8 bases, leaving 17 bases between them.

For the CDR3, the DNA is TGCAGCGCCCGCCACCCGAGCGGGGAGGGCTTCAATGAGCAGTTCTTC. This gives the protein CSARHPSGEGFNEQFF. The chain combines TRBV29-1 with TRBJ2-1; 7 nucleotides agree with TRBD2. Germline trimming cut 7 bases from V and 6 bases from J; bases unmatched to any gene: 18. The CDR3 covers 16 residues. Germline V gene lookup returns CDR1 SQVTM and CDR2 ANQGSEA.

The chain is built from TRBV7-2 and TRBJ1-2; 8 bases match TRBD1. CDR1 SGHTA and CDR2 FQGNSA come from the germline V gene. J was trimmed by 4 bases and V by 1 base; bases with no gene match: 2. The CDR3 consists of 14 residues. The CDR3 region is CASSLEGQAYGYTF. The CDR3 DNA is TGTGCCAGCAGCTTAGAGGGACAGGCCTATGGCTACACCTTC.

V and J are TRBV12-2 and TRBJ1-4; TRBD1 reflects the table's D call only, with no check against the DNA. TRBV12-2 is assigned pseudogene status. The CDR3 is 17 amino acids. CDR3 sequence (DNA): TGTGCAAGTCGCTTACCAAAGAGACAGACAACTAATGAAAAACTGTTTTTT. Residues: CASRLPKRQTTNEKLFF.

The chain uses TRBV3-1 (or the pseudogene TRBV3-2) and TRBJ2-7, with no clear D. The germline V and J ends were trimmed by 5 bases and 0 bases, with 11 bases remaining between them. This CDR3 is 14 amino acids long. Germline V gene lookup returns CDR1 LGHDT and CDR2 YNNKEL (reference sequence). In DNA, the CDR3 is TGTGCCAGCAGCGAGGATACGGGCTCCTACGAGCAGTACTTC. Amino acid sequence: CASSEDTGSYEQYF.

V and J are TRBV11-2 and TRBJ2-3; D gene unclear. CDR1 SGHAT and CDR2 FQNNGV come from the germline V gene. The CDR3 loop spans 15 amino acids. V shed 6 bases and J shed 2 bases, with 15 bases lying between them. The CDR3 bases are TGTGCCAGCAGTCGTACAGCCTCAGCCACAGATACGCAGTATTTT. Translating it yields CASSRTASATDTQYF. Combining the CDR3 with reference TRBV11-2 and TRBJ2-3 gives the whole variable domain EAGVAQSPRYKIIEKRQSVAFWCNPISGHATLYWYQQILGQGPKLLIQFQNNGVVDDSQLPKDRFSAERLKGVDSTLKIQPAKLEDSAVYLCASSRTASATDTQYFGPGTRLTVL.

The J gene is TRBJ2-5, the V gene TRBV10-1, with 7 bases fitting TRBD1. The CDR3 spans 15 residues. Germline V CDR1 and CDR2: WNHNN, SYGVQD (reference sequence). The V segment lost 4 bases and the J segment 3 bases; nucleotides outside the gene matches: 8. This chain's CDR3 is CASSGRPGQKETQYF. CDR3 DNA sequence: TGCGCCAGCAGTGGGAGGCCGGGACAGAAAGAGACCCAGTACTTC.

V usage is TRBV6-1 and J usage is TRBJ2-5; 9 bases match TRBD2. Germline values: CDR1 MNHNS, CDR2 SASEGT. The junction had 7 bases not matched to a gene; V was cut back by 1 base and J by 1 base. This CDR3 comprises 17 residues. The CDR3 DNA follows: TGTGCCAGCAGTGAAGTGTTTAGCGGGAGCCGCCAAGAGACCCAGTACTTC. The encoded protein is CASSEVFSGSRQETQYF.

This sequence joins TRBV4-1 and TRBJ1-4, with a weak D call TRBD1 (6 bases). Germline CDR1 and CDR2: MGHRA and YSYEKL. The CDR3 spans 18 residues. The ends were cut back, 2 bases at V and 1 base at J, with 17 bases in the middle. The CDR3 protein is CASSQQQGVPGTNEKLFF. As DNA, the CDR3 is TGCGCCAGCAGCCAACAACAGGGAGTTCCTGGAACTAATGAAAAACTGTTTTTT.

This rearrangement joins TRBV25-1 to TRBJ1-2, with D tentatively TRBD1 (5 bases). This CDR3 contains 13 residues. The V gene's germline CDR1 is MGHDK and CDR2 SYGVNS. The V end lost 8 bases, the J end lost 6 bases, and 16 bases lay between the germline ends. The CDR3 protein is CASARSSRDGYTF. The CDR3 DNA reads TGTGCCAGCGCCCGCTCTTCCAGGGATGGCTACACCTTC.

This chain joins TRBV19 and TRBJ2-5; TRBD2 matches at 11 bases. The CDR3 sequence is 16 residues long. V dropped 4 bases and J dropped 3; count of bases not matched to a gene: 7. Germline assignment: CDR1 LNHDA and CDR2 SQIVND (reference sequence). Here the CDR3 reads CASSRGSGLAEETQYF. In nucleotides, the CDR3 is TGTGCCAGTAGTAGAGGATCGGGACTAGCGGAAGAGACCCAGTACTTC.

The V call is TRBV7-6, the J call TRBJ2-1, with 9 bases identical to TRBD1. Germline CDR1 reads SGHVS; CDR2 reads FNYEAQ. V was pared by 5 bases and J by 9 bases, with 11 bases of the junction left unmatched. The CDR3 has 15 amino acids. CDR3 protein: CASSPRDRDFGEQFF. The DNA of the CDR3 is TGTGCCAGCAGCCCCCGGGACAGGGATTTTGGTGAGCAGTTCTTC.

The chain is built from TRBV7-2 and TRBJ2-2; 7 bases map to TRBD1. Germline V gene data show CDR1 as SGHTA and CDR2 as FQGNSA. The V gene end was trimmed by 0 bases and the J gene end by 5 bases; junction bases not matched to a gene: 6. This CDR3 region has 16 residues. The CDR3 DNA reads TGTGCCAGCAGCTTAGCGCGGACAGGAGGAACCGGGGAGCTGTTTTTT. Its translation is CASSLARTGGTGELFF.

The chain joins TRBV5-4 to TRBJ1-2, with a possible D match to TRBD1 (5 bases). Trimming stripped 3 bases from V and 7 bases from J, with 13 bases between. In germline, CDR1 is SGHNT, CDR2 YYREEE (reference sequence). This CDR3 has 13 amino acids. The CDR3 loop is CASSSQGKVGYTF. For the CDR3, the DNA is TGTGCCAGCAGCTCCCAGGGTAAGGTTGGCTACACCTTC.

This chain joins TRBV2 and TRBJ2-2; 10 bases map to TRBD1. CDR1 and CDR2 from the germline V gene are SNHLY and FYNNEI. Trimming cost V 6 bases and J 1 base; bases outside gene matches: 8. This CDR3 spans 17 amino acids. The CDR3 region is CASRVGQGVRNTGELFF. CDR3 in DNA: TGTGCCAGCAGGGTCGGACAGGGGGTCAGGAACACCGGGGAGCTGTTTTTT.

This rearrangement joins TRBV6-5 to TRBJ1-1; 9 bases line up with TRBD1. CDR3 length: 15 amino acids. Germline V gives CDR1 MNHEY, CDR2 SVGAGI. V was clipped by 5 bases and J by 4 bases; unmatched bases: 8. This chain's CDR3 is CASSQIQTGGTEAFF. The CDR3, as DNA: TGTGCCAGCAGTCAAATCCAGACAGGGGGCACTGAAGCTTTCTTT.

A few counts support this clone. This chain links TRBV12-3 or TRBV12-4 with TRBJ1-5, with 7 bases that match TRBD1. Losses at the gene ends were 6 bases for V and 6 bases for J; bases not matched to a gene: 2. The CDR3 runs 12 residues. The CDR3 nucleotides read TGTGCCAGCAGCTCAGGGGGTCAGCCCCAGCATTTT. Protein product: CASSSGGQPQHF.

The chain carries TRBV5-8 and TRBJ2-1, with 9 bases that match TRBD2. This CDR3 spans 16 amino acids. Looked up from germline, CDR1 is SGHTS and CDR2 is YDEGEE. Trimming cost V 4 bases and J 3 bases; bases outside gene matches: 8. The CDR3 sequence is CASSRKTSGNYNEQFF. CDR3 coding DNA: TGTGCCAGCAGCCGGAAGACTAGCGGAAACTACAATGAGCAGTTCTTC.

The J gene is TRBJ2-1, the V gene TRBV3-1 (or the pseudogene TRBV3-2); 11 bases line up with TRBD2. Per germline, CDR1 LGHDT and CDR2 YNNKEL (reference sequence). J lost 5 bases, V lost 4 bases, and 4 bases had no gene match. The CDR3 covers 15 residues. The CDR3 nucleotides read TGTGCCAGCAGCCTGGCTAGCGGGGGGAACAATGAGCAGTTCTTC. Protein: CASSLASGGNNEQFF.

V usage is TRBV18 and J usage is TRBJ2-7; the match to TRBD1 covers 9 bases. The CDR3 runs to 13 residues. The V segment lost 3 bases and the J segment 5 bases; nucleotides outside the gene matches: 2. Germline CDR1 and CDR2: KGHSH and LQKENI. CDR3: CASSPRDRDEQYF. The CDR3 bases are TGTGCCAGCTCACCCCGGGACAGGGACGAGCAGTACTTC. The full variable domain, with the rest looked up from reference TRBV18 and TRBJ2-7, is NAGVMQNPRHLVRRRGQEARLRCSPMKGHSHVYWYRQLPEEGLKFMVYLQKENIIDESGMPKERFSAEFPKEGPSILRIQQVVRGDSAAYFCASSPRDRDEQYFGPGTRLTVT.

The chain is built from TRBV6-5 and TRBJ2-2; D uncertain. Trimming pared 4 bases from V and 4 bases from J, leaving 10 bases between. The CDR3 spans 14 residues. CDR1 and CDR2 from the germline V gene are MNHEY and SVGAGI. The CDR3 coding sequence is TGTGCCAGCAGTTCGGTCCCTCGCACCGGGGAGCTGTTTTTT. Encoded protein: CASSSVPRTGELFF.

The genes are TRBV19 and TRBJ2-3; TRBD1 agrees at 9 bases. The germline V gene encodes CDR1 LNHDA and CDR2 SQIVND (reference sequence). Germline trimming cut 3 bases from V and 4 bases from J; bases unmatched to any gene: 8. The CDR3 runs to 16 residues. CDR3 loop: CASSIFRTGVSDTQYF. The CDR3 region has the DNA TGTGCCAGTAGTATTTTCCGGACAGGGGTTTCAGATACGCAGTATTTT.

The chain couples TRBV7-2 to TRBJ1-1; the D is unclear. There are 14 residues in the CDR3. The V gene lost 5 bases and the J gene lost 1 base, with 11 bases spanning the gap. CDR1 and CDR2 (germline): SGHTA, FQGNSA. CDR3 residues: CASSLAYKNTEAFF. In DNA, the CDR3 is TGTGCCAGCAGCCTCGCCTATAAGAACACTGAAGCTTTCTTT.

The chain uses TRBV6-5 and TRBJ1-2; TRBD1 is a possible D gene (5 bases). The CDR3 length is 13 residues. The germline gives CDR1 MNHEY, CDR2 SVGAGI. Trimming took 4 bases from V and 3 from J, leaving 9 bases between them. The CDR3 loop reads CASSFKGYYGYTF. CDR3 bases: TGTGCCAGCAGTTTTAAGGGGTACTATGGCTACACCTTC.

This clone was picked up a small number of times. V usage is TRBV7-9 and J usage is TRBJ2-3, with 8 nucleotides matching TRBD2. Trimming cost V 5 bases and J 1 base; bases outside gene matches: 5. The CDR3 extends over 15 amino acids. Germline CDR1 SEHNR, CDR2 FQNEAQ (reference sequence). CDR3 region: CASSLDGGGTDTQYF. CDR3 nucleotides: TGTGCCAGCAGCCTAGACGGGGGGGGCACAGATACGCAGTATTTT.

The rearrangement links TRBV27 to TRBJ2-3; D is possibly TRBD2 (6 bases). Germline CDR1 is MNHEY and CDR2 is SMNVEV (reference sequence). The CDR3 runs to 13 residues. V dropped 0 bases and J dropped 5 bases, with 6 bases sitting between them. Written as DNA, the CDR3 is TGTGCCAGCAGTTTATCGGGAGGAGATACGCAGTATTTT. Translated: CASSLSGGDTQYF.